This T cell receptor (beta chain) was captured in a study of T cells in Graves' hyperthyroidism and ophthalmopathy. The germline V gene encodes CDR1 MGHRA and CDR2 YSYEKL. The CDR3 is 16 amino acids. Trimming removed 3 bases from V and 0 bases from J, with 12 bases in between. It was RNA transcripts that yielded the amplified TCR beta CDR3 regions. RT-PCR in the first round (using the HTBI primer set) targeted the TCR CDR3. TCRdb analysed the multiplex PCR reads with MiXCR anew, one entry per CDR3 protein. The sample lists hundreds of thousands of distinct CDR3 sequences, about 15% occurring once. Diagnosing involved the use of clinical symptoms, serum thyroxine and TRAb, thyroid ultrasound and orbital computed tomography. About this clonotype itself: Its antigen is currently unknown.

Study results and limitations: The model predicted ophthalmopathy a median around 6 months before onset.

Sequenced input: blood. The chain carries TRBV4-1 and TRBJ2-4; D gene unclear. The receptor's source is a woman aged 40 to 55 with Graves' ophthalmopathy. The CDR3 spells CASSHVLQVAKNIQYF. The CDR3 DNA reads TGCGCCAGCAGCCACGTGTTACAAGTAGCCAAAAACATTCAGTACTTC.